The 9 T cell receptor beta chains given below trace back to one sample, sequenced in a study of human T cells and chemical hapten exposure. This sample's time point: healthy volunteer bleed at 2 weeks. Total RNA was isolated from unfractionated whole blood. TCRdb reanalysed the RACE reads using MiXCR and keeps one entry per CDR3 protein. The table lists roughly 48,000 distinct CDR3 sequences, 3.5% to 5% of them singletons, with 5.8% in the top ten. The sample consisted of whole blood. The source of these receptors is a human donor in good health. Some clones in this sample may be carry-over from other donors' samples.

Regarding this clonotype: A much larger clone is a single base away; this may be a read error. The chain couples TRBV6-5 to TRBJ1-5, with D possibly being TRBD1 (5 bases). This CDR3 region has 14 residues. CDR1 MNHEY and CDR2 SVGAGI come from the germline V gene. CDR3 sequence (DNA): TGTGCCCGCAGCCCCAACCAGGGAGGTCAGCCCCAGCATTTT. It specifies CARSPNQGGQPQHF.

In its sample, this clonotype was seen many times. Here the CDR3 DNA reads TGTGCCACCAGTGATCCGACTAGCAGGGCCAATGAGCAGTTCTTC. Its protein is CATSDPTSRANEQFF. The chain combines TRBV24-1 with TRBJ2-1; TRBD2 aligns across 7 bases. The CDR3 covers 15 residues. J gave up 6 bases and V 3 bases, and 7 bases lay outside the gene matches. Germline V gene lookup returns CDR1 KGHDR and CDR2 SFDVKD.

Only a few counts were recorded for this clonotype. The J gene is TRBJ2-3, the V gene TRBV5-1; TRBD2 matches 8 bases. The junction had 5 bases not matched to a gene; V was cut back by 3 bases and J by 2 bases. Germline CDR1 reads SGHRS; CDR2 reads YFSETQ. The CDR3 runs 15 residues. This chain's CDR3 is CASSSGLAFTDTQYF. The CDR3 DNA follows: TGCGCCAGCAGCTCCGGACTAGCCTTCACAGATACGCAGTATTTT.

The table lists this clonotype with many counts. V gene TRBV27 combines with J gene TRBJ2-3, with TRBD2 identical over 7 bases. The CDR3 extends over 14 amino acids. The V gene end was trimmed by 4 bases and the J gene end by 3 bases; junction bases not matched to a gene: 4. Germline assignment: CDR1 MNHEY and CDR2 SMNVEV (reference sequence). Here the CDR3 reads CASSWLAATDTQYF. DNA of the CDR3: TGTGCCAGCAGTTGGCTAGCGGCTACAGATACGCAGTATTTT.

V and J are TRBV28 and TRBJ1-2; tentative D call: TRBD1 (5 bases). From germline, CDR1 is MDHEN and CDR2 SYDVKM. There are 12 residues in the CDR3. CDR3 coding DNA: TGTGCTCAGGGTTCCGCTAACTATGGCTACACCTTC. It specifies CAQGSANYGYTF.

This clonotype was detected many times. J is TRBJ1-4 and V is TRBV14, with D unclear. The CDR3 runs 15 residues. V dropped 0 bases and J dropped 3 bases, with 8 bases sitting between them. The V gene's germline CDR1 is SGHDN and CDR2 FVKESK. CDR3 bases: TGTGCCAGCAGCCAAGAAAGGGTGCCTAATGAAAAACTGTTTTTT. Translation: CASSQERVPNEKLFF. Drawing the rest from reference TRBV14 and TRBJ1-4, the complete variable domain is EAGVTQFPSHSVIEKGQTVTLRCDPISGHDNLYWYRRVMGKEIKFLLHFVKESKQDESGMPNNRFLAERTGGTYSTLKVQPAELEDSGVYFCASSQERVPNEKLFFGSGTQLSVL.

This chain connects TRBV3-1 to TRBJ2-2; 9 bases match TRBD1. Germline CDR1 reads LGHDT; CDR2 reads YNNKEL (reference sequence). This CDR3 comprises 15 residues. V was pared by 4 bases and J by 6 bases, with 6 bases of the junction left unmatched. The CDR3 DNA reads TGTGCCAGCAGCCCTTACAGGACAGGGGCCGGGGAGCTGTTTTTT. This encodes CASSPYRTGAGELFF.

CDR3 sequence: CSARVGTASSYNSPLHF. Here the CDR3 DNA reads TGCAGTGCTAGAGTCGGGACAGCGAGCTCCTATAATTCACCCCTCCACTTT. The J gene is TRBJ1-6, the V gene TRBV20-1, with 7 bases lining up with TRBD1. The CDR3 is made up of 17 amino acids. With V trimmed by 1 base and J by 0 bases, 6 bases remained unmatched. CDR1 and CDR2 from the germline V gene are DFQATT and SNEGSKA (reference sequence).

In this sample, this clonotype turned up a few times. The chain recombines TRBV7-8 with TRBJ2-3; 11 positions agree with TRBD2. Germline V gene lookup returns CDR1 SGHVS and CDR2 FQNEAQ. Trimming removed 2 bases from V and 2 bases from J; junction bases left unmatched: 12. The CDR3 contains 19 residues. The CDR3 sequence: CASSLRLEQGLADTDTQYF. In nucleotides, the CDR3 is TGTGCCAGCAGCTTACGACTAGAGCAGGGACTAGCGGACACAGATACGCAGTATTTT. Looking up the rest from reference TRBV7-8 and TRBJ2-3 gives the full variable domain: GAGVSQSPRYKVAKRGQDVALRCDPISGHVSLFWYQQALGQGPEFLTYFQNEAQLDKSGLPSDRFFAERPEGSVSTLKIQRTQQEDSAVYLCASSLRLEQGLADTDTQYFGPGTRLTVL.